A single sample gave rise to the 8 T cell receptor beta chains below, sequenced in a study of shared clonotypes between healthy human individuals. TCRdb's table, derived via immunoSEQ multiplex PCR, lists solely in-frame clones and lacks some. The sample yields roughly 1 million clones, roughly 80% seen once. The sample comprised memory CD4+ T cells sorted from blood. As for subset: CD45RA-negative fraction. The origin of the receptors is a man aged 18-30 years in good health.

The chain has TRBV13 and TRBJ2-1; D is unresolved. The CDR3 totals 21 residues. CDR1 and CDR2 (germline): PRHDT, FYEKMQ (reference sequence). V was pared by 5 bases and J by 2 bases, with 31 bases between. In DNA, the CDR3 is TGTGCCAGCAGCCTGAGACAACAGCTGGGTTCAGAGCATTTCGCCTACAATGAGCAGTTCTTC. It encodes CASSLRQQLGSEHFAYNEQFF. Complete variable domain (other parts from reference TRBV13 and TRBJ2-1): AAGVIQSPRHLIKEKRETATLKCYPIPRHDTVYWYQQGPGQDPQFLISFYEKMQSDKGSIPDRFSAQQFSDYHSELNMSSLELGDSALYFCASSLRQQLGSEHFAYNEQFFGPGTRLTVL.

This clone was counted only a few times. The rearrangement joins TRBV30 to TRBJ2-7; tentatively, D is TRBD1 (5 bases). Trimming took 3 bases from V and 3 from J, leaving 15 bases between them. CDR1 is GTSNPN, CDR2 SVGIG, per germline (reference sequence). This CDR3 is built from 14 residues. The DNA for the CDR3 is TGTGCCTGGAGGGGATCTGGGGCGAACTACGAGCAGTACTTC. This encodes CAWRGSGANYEQYF.

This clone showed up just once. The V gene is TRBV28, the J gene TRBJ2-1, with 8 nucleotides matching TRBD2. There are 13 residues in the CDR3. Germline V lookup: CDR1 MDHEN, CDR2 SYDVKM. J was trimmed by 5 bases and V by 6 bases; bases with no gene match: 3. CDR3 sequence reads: CASSRGGHNEQFF. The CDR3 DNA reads TGTGCCAGCAGCCGCGGGGGGCACAATGAGCAGTTCTTC.

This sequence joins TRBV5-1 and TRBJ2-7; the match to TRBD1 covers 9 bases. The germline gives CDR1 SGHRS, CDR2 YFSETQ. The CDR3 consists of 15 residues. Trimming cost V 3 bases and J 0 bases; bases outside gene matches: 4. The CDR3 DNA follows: TGCGCCAGCAGCTCTGGGGACAGGGACTCCTACGAGCAGTACTTC. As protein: CASSSGDRDSYEQYF.

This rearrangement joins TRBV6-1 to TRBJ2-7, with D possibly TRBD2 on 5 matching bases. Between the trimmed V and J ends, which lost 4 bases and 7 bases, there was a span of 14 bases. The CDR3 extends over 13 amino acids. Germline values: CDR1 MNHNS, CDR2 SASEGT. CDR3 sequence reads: CASSVAEGREQYF. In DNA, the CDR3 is TGTGCCAGCAGTGTGGCCGAAGGGAGAGAGCAGTACTTC.

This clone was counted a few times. CDR3 DNA sequence: TGTGCCAGCAGCGTAGCGGGACATAACGCCTACGAGCAGTACTTC. Translating it yields CASSVAGHNAYEQYF. This chain uses TRBV9 with TRBJ2-7; tentative D call: TRBD1 (6 bases). CDR1 and CDR2 from the germline V gene are SGDLS and YYNGEE. Trimming shortened V by 0 bases and J by 2 bases, and 12 bases separated the two germline ends. The CDR3 length is 15 residues. The variable domain in full, with the rest retrieved from reference TRBV9 and TRBJ2-7, is DSGVTQTPKHLITATGQRVTLRCSPRSGDLSVYWYQQSLDQGLQFLIQYYNGEERAKGNILERFSAQQFPDLHSELNLSSLELGDSALYFCASSVAGHNAYEQYFGPGTRLTVT.

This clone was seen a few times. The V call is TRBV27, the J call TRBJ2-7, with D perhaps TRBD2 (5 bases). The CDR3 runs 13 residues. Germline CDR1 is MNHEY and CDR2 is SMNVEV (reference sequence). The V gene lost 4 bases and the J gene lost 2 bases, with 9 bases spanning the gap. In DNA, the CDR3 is TGTGCCAGCAGTTCCGGACTGGCCTACGAGCAGTACTTC. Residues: CASSSGLAYEQYF.

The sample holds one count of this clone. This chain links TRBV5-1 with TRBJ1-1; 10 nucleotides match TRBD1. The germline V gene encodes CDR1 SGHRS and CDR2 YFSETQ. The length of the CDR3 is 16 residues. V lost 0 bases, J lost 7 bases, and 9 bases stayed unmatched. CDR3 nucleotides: TGCGCCAGCAGCTTGGAGGGACAGGGGAGTTCGGGTGAAGCTTTCTTT. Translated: CASSLEGQGSSGEAFF. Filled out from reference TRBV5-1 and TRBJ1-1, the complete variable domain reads KAGVTQTPRYLIKTRGQQVTLSCSPISGHRSVSWYQQTPGQGLQFLFEYFSETQRNKGNFPGRFSGRQFSNSRSEMNVSTLELGDSALYLCASSLEGQGSSGEAFFGQGTRLTVV.